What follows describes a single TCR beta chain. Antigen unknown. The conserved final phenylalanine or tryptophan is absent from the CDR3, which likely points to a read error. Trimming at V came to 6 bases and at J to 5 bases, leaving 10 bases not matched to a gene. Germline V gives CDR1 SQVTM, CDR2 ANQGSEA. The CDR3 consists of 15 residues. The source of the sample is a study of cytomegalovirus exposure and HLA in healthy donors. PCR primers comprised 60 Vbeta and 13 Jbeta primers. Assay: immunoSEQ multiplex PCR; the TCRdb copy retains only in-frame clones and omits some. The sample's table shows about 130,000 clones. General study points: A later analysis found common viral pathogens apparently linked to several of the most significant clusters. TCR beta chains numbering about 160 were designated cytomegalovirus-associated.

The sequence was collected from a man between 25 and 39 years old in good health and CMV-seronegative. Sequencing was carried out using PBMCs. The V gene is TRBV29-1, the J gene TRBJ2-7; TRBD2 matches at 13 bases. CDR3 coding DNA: TGCAGCGTGAACGGACTAGCGGGAGATCTAAACGAGCAGTACCTC. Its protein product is CSVNGLAGDLNEQYL.